This passage covers 9 T cell receptor beta chains from one sample sequenced in a study of Tregs in tolerant kidney transplant recipients. The method was immunoSEQ multiplex PCR; TCRdb's version includes in-frame clones alone and lacks a portion of them. The table includes fewer than 80,000 clones, 85% to 90% detected once. The material sequenced was CD4+ T cells from blood, taken before the transplant. The receptors were sampled from a human donor who received a combined kidney and bone marrow transplant.

V is TRBV30 and J is TRBJ2-3, with 7 bases fitting TRBD2. The CDR3 runs to 11 residues. Losses at the gene ends were 7 bases for V and 4 bases for J; bases not matched to a gene: 2. Germline V gene sequence: CDR1 GTSNPN, CDR2 SVGIG (reference sequence). The CDR3 coding sequence is TGTGCCTATGCGGGGGCAGATACGCAGTATTTT. This translates into CAYAGADTQYF. The complete variable domain, with remaining parts taken from reference TRBV30 and TRBJ2-3, reads SQTIHQWPATLVQPVGSPLSLECTVEGTSNPNLYWYRQAAGRGLQLLFYSVGIGQISSEVPQNLSASRPQDRQFILSSKKLLLSDSGFYLCAYAGADTQYFGPGTRLTVL.

The V and J genes are TRBV7-8 and TRBJ1-1, with D unresolved. Germline-derived CDR1 and CDR2 are SGHVS and FQNEAQ. The CDR3 is 15 amino acids. V was trimmed by 5 bases and J by 3 bases, leaving 16 bases between them. This CDR3 reads CASSPPPGEDTEAFF. DNA for the CDR3: TGTGCCAGCAGCCCCCCCCCTGGGGAGGACACTGAAGCTTTCTTT.

The rearrangement links TRBV5-1 to TRBJ1-1; 10 bases match TRBD1. J lost 4 bases, V lost 7 bases, and 7 bases had no gene match. The CDR3 runs 14 residues. The germline V gene has CDR1 SGHRS and CDR2 YFSETQ. CDR3 residues: CASETGGLGTEAFF. The DNA for the CDR3 is TGCGCCAGCGAGACAGGGGGCCTCGGCACTGAAGCTTTCTTT.

The chain has TRBV30 and TRBJ2-7; 9 bases fit TRBD2. Losses at the gene ends were 1 base for V and 3 bases for J; bases not matched to a gene: 10. Germline CDR1 GTSNPN, CDR2 SVGIG (reference sequence). The CDR3 spans 16 residues. In DNA form, the CDR3 reads TGTGCCTGGAGTGGCCTAGCGGGACCCTCCTACTACGAGCAGTACTTC. This translates into CAWSGLAGPSYYEQYF.

This clone was observed once. J is TRBJ2-3 and V is TRBV6-6; 9 nucleotides line up with TRBD2. With V trimmed by 6 bases and J by 4 bases, 5 bases remained unmatched. The CDR3 consists of 14 residues. From germline, CDR1 is MNHNY and CDR2 SVGAGI (reference sequence). The CDR3 DNA follows: TGTGCCAGCAGAGCGGGACTAGCAGCAGATACGCAGTATTTT. Amino acid sequence: CASRAGLAADTQYF.

This clone was picked up one time. This chain links TRBV19 with TRBJ1-2; tentative D call: TRBD1 (5 bases). Germline CDR1 reads LNHDA; CDR2 reads SQIVND (reference sequence). The CDR3 totals 13 residues. Trimming pared 7 bases from V and 8 bases from J, leaving 17 bases between. The CDR3 bases are TGTGCCAGTACCGGGGCTGGAGGGACGGGCTACACCTTC. It encodes CASTGAGGTGYTF.

The V gene is TRBV7-3, the J gene TRBJ2-3; the D gene is possibly TRBD1 (6 bases). The V end was cut by 4 bases, the J end by 2 bases, with 13 bases between. Germline assignment: CDR1 SGHTA and CDR2 FQGTGA. This CDR3 comprises 15 residues. The CDR3 loop is CASSSGARDTDTQYF. CDR3 DNA: TGTGCCAGCAGCTCAGGGGCACGAGACACAGATACGCAGTATTTT. The full variable domain, with the rest looked up from reference TRBV7-3 and TRBJ2-3, is GAGVSQTPSNKVTEKGKYVELRCDPISGHTALYWYRQSLGQGPEFLIYFQGTGAADDSGLPNDRFFAVRPEGSVSTLKIQRTERGDSAVYLCASSSGARDTDTQYFGPGTRLTVL.

In its sample, this clone was seen a few times. The rearrangement uses TRBV7-2 and TRBJ2-3; the D is unclear. This CDR3 region has 14 residues. With 5 bases removed from V and 0 bases from J, the gap between germline ends came to 9 bases. Per the germline V gene, CDR1 is SGHTA and CDR2 is FQGNSA. DNA of the CDR3: TGTGCCAGCAGCCTACAGACCAGCACAGATACGCAGTATTTT. Its translation: CASSLQTSTDTQYF.

The J gene is TRBJ2-7, the V gene TRBV9, with D maybe TRBD2 (6 bases). V gave up 4 bases and J gave up 7 bases, with 18 bases separating them. The CDR3 is 14 amino acids. Germline V CDR1 and CDR2: SGDLS, YYNGEE. CDR3 sequence (DNA): TGTGCCAGCAGCTTTGGGGGGACCATGGGAGAGCAGTACTTC. Translating gives CASSFGGTMGEQYF.